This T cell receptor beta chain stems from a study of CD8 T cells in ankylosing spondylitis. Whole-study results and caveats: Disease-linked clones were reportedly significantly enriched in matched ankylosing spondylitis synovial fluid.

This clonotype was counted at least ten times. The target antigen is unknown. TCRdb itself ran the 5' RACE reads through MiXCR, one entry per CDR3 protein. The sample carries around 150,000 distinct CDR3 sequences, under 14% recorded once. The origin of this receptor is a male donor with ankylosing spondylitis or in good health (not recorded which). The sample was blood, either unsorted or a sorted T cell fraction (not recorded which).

The chain's CDR3 is CASSLSYGGATEAFF. CDR3 DNA sequence: TGCGCCAGCAGCTTATCTTACGGCGGAGCCACTGAAGCTTTCTTT. V is TRBV5-1 and J is TRBJ1-1; the D is unclear. CDR1 SGHRS and CDR2 YFSETQ come from the germline V gene. Trimming cost V 2 bases and J 4 bases, with 15 bases left between them. The CDR3 is 15 residues long.